This TCR beta chain was retrieved from a study of cytomegalovirus exposure and HLA in healthy donors. Turning to the study itself: Roughly 92 million unique TCRs, all from HLA-typed donors, were included in an early release of the data. Study-level results: A later analysis reported that several of the most significant clusters appeared to be linked to common viral pathogens, among them Epstein-Barr virus.

The CDR3 consists of 15 residues. Trimming stripped 3 bases from V and 1 base from J, with 9 bases between. Germline CDR1 KGHSH, CDR2 LQKENI. PCR used 60 Vbeta primers and 13 Jbeta primers. Profiling relied on immunoSEQ multiplex PCR, and the TCRdb table lists in-frame clones only, not all of them. This sample has tens of thousands of clones, with over 60% found just once. Turning to this clone: As yet, its antigen is unknown.

Sequences were obtained from PBMCs. The TCR was taken from a woman in her thirties in good health and CMV-seronegative. The V gene is TRBV18, the J gene TRBJ2-2; a weak D match, TRBD1 (5 bases). In DNA form, the CDR3 reads TGTGCCAGCTCACCCCGCCAGGGGAACACCGGGGAGCTGTTTTTT. Its protein is CASSPRQGNTGELFF.